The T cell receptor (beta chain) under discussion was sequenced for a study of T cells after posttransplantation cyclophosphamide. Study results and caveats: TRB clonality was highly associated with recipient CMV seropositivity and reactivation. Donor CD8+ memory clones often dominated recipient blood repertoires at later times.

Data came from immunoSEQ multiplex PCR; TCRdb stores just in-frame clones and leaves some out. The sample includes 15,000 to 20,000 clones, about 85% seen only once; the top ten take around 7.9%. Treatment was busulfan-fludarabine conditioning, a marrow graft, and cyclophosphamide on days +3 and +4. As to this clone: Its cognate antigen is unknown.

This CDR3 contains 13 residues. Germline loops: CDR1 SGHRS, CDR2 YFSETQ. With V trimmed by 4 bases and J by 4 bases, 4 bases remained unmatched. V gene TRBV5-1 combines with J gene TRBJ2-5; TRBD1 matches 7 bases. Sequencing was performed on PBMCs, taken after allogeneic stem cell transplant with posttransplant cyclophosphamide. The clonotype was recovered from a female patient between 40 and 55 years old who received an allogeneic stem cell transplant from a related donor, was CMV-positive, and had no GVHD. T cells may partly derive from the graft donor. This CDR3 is CASSLGQAETQYF. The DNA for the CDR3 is TGCGCCAGCAGCCTTGGACAGGCAGAGACCCAGTACTTC.